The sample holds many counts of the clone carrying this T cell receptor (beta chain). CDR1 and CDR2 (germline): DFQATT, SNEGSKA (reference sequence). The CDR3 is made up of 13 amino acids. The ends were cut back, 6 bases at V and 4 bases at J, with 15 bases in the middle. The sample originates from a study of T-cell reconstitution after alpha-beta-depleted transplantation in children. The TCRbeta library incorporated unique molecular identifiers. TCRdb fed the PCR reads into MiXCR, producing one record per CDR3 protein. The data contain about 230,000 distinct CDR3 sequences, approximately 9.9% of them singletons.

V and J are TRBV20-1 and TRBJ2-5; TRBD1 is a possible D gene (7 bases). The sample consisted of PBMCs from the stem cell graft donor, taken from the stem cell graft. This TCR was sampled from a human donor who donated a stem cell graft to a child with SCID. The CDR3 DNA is TGCAGTGCCATAAAGCAGGGGGGAGAGACCCAGTACTTC. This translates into CSAIKQGGETQYF.